These 27 T cell receptor beta chains were sequenced from one sample in a study of cytomegalovirus exposure and HLA in healthy donors. With 60 Vbeta and 13 Jbeta primers, the PCR was carried out. Here immunoSEQ multiplex PCR was the method, and the copy in TCRdb shows in-frame clones only, minus some. The sample contains some 110,000 clones, 79% of which appear only once. Sequencing was carried out using PBMCs. The receptors were sampled from a man younger than 45 in good health and CMV-seropositive.

This chain uses TRBV6-1 with TRBJ2-7; TRBD1 aligns across 8 bases. Germline V lookup: CDR1 MNHNS, CDR2 SASEGT. This CDR3 comprises 15 residues. With 5 bases clipped from V and 5 bases from J, the junction kept 11 bases outside the gene matches. DNA of the CDR3: TGTGCCAGCAGTTTTGGGACAGGTACTTGGGACGAGCAGTACTTC. Amino acid sequence: CASSFGTGTWDEQYF.

The chain employs TRBV29-1 and TRBJ2-3; 7 nucleotides agree with TRBD2. CDR1 is SQVTM and CDR2 is ANQGSEA in the germline V gene. The CDR3 covers 17 residues. V dropped 5 bases and J dropped 3; count of bases not matched to a gene: 17. The CDR3 DNA reads as TGCAGCGTTACTTCCCAGCAGAACGGGGGAGGGACAGATACGCAGTATTTT. Translation gives CSVTSQQNGGGTDTQYF.

The chain links TRBV7-2 to TRBJ2-1, with D hard to call. CDR3 size: 14 residues. The V end was cut by 1 base, the J end by 7 bases, with 11 bases between. Germline V gene data show CDR1 as SGHTA and CDR2 as FQGNSA. This CDR3 is CASSLDPQQNEQFF. CDR3 in DNA: TGTGCCAGCAGCTTAGACCCTCAACAAAATGAGCAGTTCTTC.

This rearrangement joins TRBV9 to TRBJ2-1; 8 nucleotides match TRBD2. The CDR3 contains 14 residues. Trimming at V came to 0 bases and at J to 10 bases, leaving 6 bases not matched to a gene. Germline V gene data show CDR1 as SGDLS and CDR2 as YYNGEE. Here the CDR3 DNA reads TGTGCCAGCAGCGTAGAAGCGGGAGTAGTGGAGCAGTTCTTC. It translates to CASSVEAGVVEQFF.

V gene TRBV9 combines with J gene TRBJ2-2, with 10 bases fitting TRBD2. Germline values: CDR1 SGDLS, CDR2 YYNGEE. The CDR3 contains 16 residues. The V segment lost 0 bases and the J segment 8 bases; nucleotides outside the gene matches: 7. The CDR3 nucleotides read TGTGCCAGCAGCGTAGGCCTAGCGGGAGTAATGGGGGAGCTGTTTTTT. As protein: CASSVGLAGVMGELFF.

The chain couples TRBV30 to TRBJ2-1, with 8 bases matching TRBD2. CDR1 is GTSNPN, CDR2 SVGIG, per germline (reference sequence). This CDR3 spans 15 amino acids. The trim removed 1 base at V and 3 bases at J, leaving 5 bases unmatched. CDR3 in amino acids: CAWSGLAGFYNEQFF. The CDR3 DNA is TGTGCCTGGAGTGGTCTAGCGGGCTTCTACAATGAGCAGTTCTTC.

CDR3 sequence: CASSFLLAGEKLFF. CDR3 coding DNA: TGTGCCAGCAGTTTCCTCCTTGCGGGTGAAAAACTGTTTTTT. The J gene is TRBJ1-4, the V gene TRBV28; D gene uncertain. Trimming stripped 3 bases from V and 7 bases from J, with 12 bases between. The germline V gene has CDR1 MDHEN and CDR2 SYDVKM. The CDR3 contains 14 residues.

V gene TRBV5-1 combines with J gene TRBJ2-3; 7 positions match TRBD1. The germline gives CDR1 SGHRS, CDR2 YFSETQ. With 4 bases clipped from V and 2 bases from J, the junction kept 7 bases outside the gene matches. The length of the CDR3 is 15 residues. CDR3 coding DNA: TGCGCCAGCAGCCCGGGACAGCCGAACACAGATACGCAGTATTTT. It codes for CASSPGQPNTDTQYF.

The J gene is TRBJ2-1, the V gene TRBV7-3, with TRBD2 identical over 15 bases. The CDR3 is made up of 16 amino acids. The junction had 7 bases not matched to a gene; V was cut back by 1 base and J by 12 bases. Germline V gene lookup returns CDR1 SGHTA and CDR2 FQGTGA. CDR3 amino acids: CASSLRGLAGGVGQFF. As DNA, the CDR3 is TGTGCCAGCAGCTTAAGGGGACTAGCGGGAGGCGTCGGGCAGTTCTTC.

The genes are TRBV18 and TRBJ2-1; D may be TRBD1 (6 bases). The ends were cut back, 5 bases at V and 1 base at J, with 6 bases in the middle. This CDR3 comprises 13 residues. The V gene's germline CDR1 is KGHSH and CDR2 LQKENI. CDR3 sequence (DNA): TGTGCCAGCTCAACAGGGTCCTACAATGAGCAGTTCTTC. It translates to CASSTGSYNEQFF. Filled out from reference TRBV18 and TRBJ2-1, the complete variable domain reads NAGVMQNPRHLVRRRGQEARLRCSPMKGHSHVYWYRQLPEEGLKFMVYLQKENIIDESGMPKERFSAEFPKEGPSILRIQQVVRGDSAAYFCASSTGSYNEQFFGPGTRLTVL.

The chain joins TRBV7-2 to TRBJ2-7, with D tentatively TRBD1 (6 bases). V was pared by 5 bases and J by 6 bases, with 23 bases between. Germline assignment: CDR1 SGHTA and CDR2 FQGNSA. The CDR3 totals 16 residues. The CDR3 loop is CASSVKAAGARGEQYF. CDR3 nucleotide sequence: TGTGCCAGCAGCGTAAAAGCCGCAGGGGCACGAGGCGAGCAGTACTTC.

The genes are TRBV5-8 and TRBJ1-2; possibly TRBD1 for D (6 bases). The CDR3 sequence is 14 residues long. Deletions cut 4 bases from V and 8 bases from J, with 18 bases between. The germline V gene encodes CDR1 SGHTS and CDR2 YDEGEE. CDR3 region: CASSPDRGGGGYTF. In nucleotides, the CDR3 is TGTGCCAGCAGCCCAGACCGGGGGGGCGGAGGCTACACCTTC.

The gene calls are TRBV7-3 and TRBJ2-3, with D maybe TRBD2 (5 bases). V shed 2 bases and J shed 5 bases, with 8 bases lying between them. The V gene's germline CDR1 is SGHTA and CDR2 FQGTGA. The CDR3 has 13 amino acids. CDR3 in DNA: TGTGCCAGCAGCTTAGCTCGGGAAGATACGCAGTATTTT. It codes for CASSLAREDTQYF.

The V and J genes are TRBV5-4 and TRBJ1-1; the match to TRBD1 covers 9 bases. V dropped 0 bases and J dropped 1; count of bases not matched to a gene: 4. The CDR3 sequence is 16 residues long. Germline CDR1 and CDR2: SGHNT and YYREEE (reference sequence). CDR3 in DNA: TGTGCCAGCAGCTTGGGGGCGGACAGGGGGAACACTGAAGCTTTCTTT. This encodes CASSLGADRGNTEAFF.

The genes are TRBV29-1 and TRBJ2-7; 9 nucleotides align to TRBD1. This CDR3 spans 13 amino acids. Trimming removed 4 bases from V and 3 bases from J; junction bases left unmatched: 4. Germline loops: CDR1 SQVTM, CDR2 ANQGSEA. CDR3: CSVAPGQGYEQYF. The CDR3 DNA is TGCAGCGTTGCCCCGGGACAGGGCTACGAGCAGTACTTC.

This clone was observed once. The chain links TRBV18 to TRBJ1-1, with D unresolved. V lost 0 bases, J lost 0 bases, and 11 bases lay in between. The CDR3 sequence is 16 residues long. Germline CDR1 is KGHSH and CDR2 is LQKENI. This CDR3 is CASSPPAGDMNTEAFF. The CDR3 region has the DNA TGTGCCAGCTCACCACCCGCGGGCGATATGAACACTGAAGCTTTCTTT.

V and J are TRBV14 and TRBJ1-2; 9 bases map to TRBD1. CDR1 is SGHDN and CDR2 is FVKESK in the germline V gene. V lost 5 bases and J lost 8; bases outside the gene matches: 6. The CDR3 runs to 13 residues. CDR3 DNA sequence: TGTGCCAGCAGCTTGGGACAGGGATGGGGCTACACCTTC. It translates to CASSLGQGWGYTF.

This chain joins TRBV10-3 and TRBJ2-1, with 15 bases lining up with TRBD2. The trim removed 6 bases at V and 8 bases at J, leaving 8 bases unmatched. Germline CDR1 is ENHRY and CDR2 is SYGVKD. The CDR3 has 16 residues. DNA for the CDR3: TGTGCCATCAGGGGGACTAGCGGGGGGTACATGCATGAGCAGTTCTTC. As protein: CAIRGTSGGYMHEQFF.

J is TRBJ2-5 and V is TRBV4-3; D is ambiguous. The CDR3 runs to 15 residues. The germline V gene has CDR1 LGHNA and CDR2 YSLEER. V was cut by 0 bases and J by 1 base, with 9 bases left in between. The CDR3: CASSQEYPGQETQYF. The DNA for the CDR3 is TGCGCCAGCAGCCAAGAATATCCGGGCCAAGAGACCCAGTACTTC.

Notes on this clone: The same CDR3 also results from other DNA sequences found in this sample. The J gene is TRBJ1-2, the V gene TRBV6-6; TRBD1 matches 9 bases. This CDR3 contains 15 residues. The junction had 8 bases not matched to a gene; V was cut back by 4 bases and J by 5 bases. Germline loops: CDR1 MNHNY, CDR2 SVGAGI (reference sequence). The CDR3: CASSSGTGLLYGYTF. The CDR3 nucleotides are TGTGCCAGCAGTTCCGGGACAGGGCTTCTTTATGGCTACACCTTC.

The chain recombines TRBV7-2 with TRBJ2-1, with 8 bases aligning to TRBD2. The CDR3 sequence is 16 residues long. V dropped 1 base and J dropped 7; count of bases not matched to a gene: 9. Germline V gene lookup returns CDR1 SGHTA and CDR2 FQGNSA. The CDR3 is CASSLEIREGINEQFF. The CDR3 nucleotides read TGTGCCAGCAGCTTAGAAATCCGGGAGGGCATAAATGAGCAGTTCTTC.

This clone showed up just once. The chain combines TRBV7-9 with TRBJ1-1; D is possibly TRBD1 (5 bases). Germline V gene sequence: CDR1 SEHNR, CDR2 FQNEAQ (reference sequence). V lost 5 bases and J lost 4, with 17 bases in between. This CDR3 has 15 residues. CDR3 DNA sequence: TGTGCCAGCAGCGGGAGGAGGTGGCAGGGCACTGAAGCTTTCTTT. Residues: CASSGRRWQGTEAFF.

The rearrangement uses TRBV10-3 and TRBJ2-5; 7 nucleotides line up with TRBD2. The CDR3 runs 17 residues. The germline gives CDR1 ENHRY, CDR2 SYGVKD. V shed 5 bases, J shed 2 bases, and the junction held 14 bases outside the gene matches. The CDR3 nucleotides are TGTGCCATCAGTCCAGCACCCTTAGCGGGTATACAAGAGACCCAGTACTTC. Amino acid sequence: CAISPAPLAGIQETQYF.

V gene TRBV4-3 combines with J gene TRBJ2-3; 7 bases match TRBD2. Germline V gene sequence: CDR1 LGHNA, CDR2 YSLEER. V dropped 2 bases and J dropped 2; count of bases not matched to a gene: 10. This CDR3 has 17 residues. CDR3 protein: CASSQHGTTVPTDTQYF. The CDR3 DNA sequence: TGCGCCAGCAGCCAACACGGGACTACCGTCCCCACAGATACGCAGTATTTT.

This rearrangement joins TRBV6-5 to TRBJ1-1; 7 bases map to TRBD1. The V and J ends lost 6 bases and 11 bases, in that order; junction bases with no gene match: 15. This CDR3 has 14 residues. Germline CDR1 reads MNHEY; CDR2 reads SVGAGI. Written as DNA, the CDR3 is TGTGCCAGCAGCCTTATACAGGGGTCCGGCCCTGCTTTCTTT. Translated, it gives CASSLIQGSGPAFF.

The chain couples TRBV7-2 to TRBJ2-3, with D possibly matching TRBD2 (5 bases). V lost 3 bases to trimming and J lost 2 bases, with 9 bases between them. The CDR3 has 14 residues. Germline-derived CDR1 and CDR2 are SGHTA and FQGNSA. The CDR3 is CASSFLGATDTQYF. The CDR3 DNA follows: TGTGCCAGCAGCTTCTTGGGAGCCACAGATACGCAGTATTTT.

Points on this clone: Mismatch with germline at one junction end may stem from a read error. The chain carries TRBV7-2 and TRBJ2-4; 9 bases agree with TRBD2. CDR1 SGHTA and CDR2 FQGNSA come from the germline V gene. The length of the CDR3 is 15 residues. In nucleotides, the CDR3 is TGTGCCAGCAGCTTAGTCGTTAGCGGGAGAAACAGTCAGTACTTC. Protein sequence: CASSLVVSGRNSQYF.